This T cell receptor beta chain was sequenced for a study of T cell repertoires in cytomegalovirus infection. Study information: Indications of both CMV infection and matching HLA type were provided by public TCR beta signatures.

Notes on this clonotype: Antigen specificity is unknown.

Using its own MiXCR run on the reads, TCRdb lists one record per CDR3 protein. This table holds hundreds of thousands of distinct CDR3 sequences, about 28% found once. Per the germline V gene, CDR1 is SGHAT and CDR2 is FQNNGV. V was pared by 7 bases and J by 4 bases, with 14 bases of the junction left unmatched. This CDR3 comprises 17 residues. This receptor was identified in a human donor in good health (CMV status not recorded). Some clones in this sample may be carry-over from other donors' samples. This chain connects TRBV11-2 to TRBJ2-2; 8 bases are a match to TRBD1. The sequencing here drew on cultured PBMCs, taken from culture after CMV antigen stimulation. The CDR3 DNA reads TGTGCCAGCACCCCTATCAGGGGACAGGCCCCCACCGGGGAGCTGTTTTTT. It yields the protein CASTPIRGQAPTGELFF.